This T cell receptor (beta chain) was sequenced for a study of somatic mutations in cytotoxic T cells in rheumatoid arthritis. Study-wide results and limits: Clonality of CD8+ cells rose with age in rheumatoid arthritis patients but not healthy controls.

CDR3 length equals 13 residues. Germline lookup yields CDR1 SGHVS and CDR2 FNYEAQ. Trimming cost V 2 bases and J 4 bases, with 6 bases left between them. Profiling relied on immunoSEQ multiplex PCR, and the TCRdb table lists in-frame clones only, not all of them. The sample holds some 15,000 clones; roughly 80% are singletons and the top ten take roughly 15%. As to this clone: Its cognate antigen is unknown.

The clonotype comes from an adult with rheumatoid arthritis. V is TRBV7-6 and J is TRBJ1-3, with D hard to call. Sequenced sample: CD8+ T cells sorted from blood. The CDR3 DNA sequence: TGTGCCAGCAGCTTAACATTAGGAAACACCATATATTTT. Its protein product is CASSLTLGNTIYF.